The 3 T cell receptor beta chains below were found in one sample sequenced in a study of shared clonotypes between healthy human individuals. Positively selected for CCR7, the CD45RO-negative cells used as naive CD8 cells excluded terminally differentiated effector memory CD45RA+ cells. Produced via immunoSEQ multiplex PCR; TCRdb's table is partial and in-frame only. The table lists approximately 2,000,000 clones, about 93% of them singletons. The sequencing sample was made of naive CD8+ T cells from PBMCs. The receptors shown here come from a man aged 18 to 29 in good health. Some clones in this sample may be carry-over from other donors' samples.

V usage is TRBV29-1 and J usage is TRBJ2-3; D is ambiguous. V dropped 5 bases and J dropped 2 bases, with 11 bases sitting between them. Germline CDR1 SQVTM, CDR2 ANQGSEA. This CDR3 is built from 13 residues. The DNA for the CDR3 is TGCAGCGTTTTGGCACCCAACACAGATACGCAGTATTTT. Translating it yields CSVLAPNTDTQYF.

Points on this clone: The sample holds other DNA sequences that translate to the same CDR3. J is TRBJ1-5 and V is TRBV7-9; D unclear. Trimming removed 2 bases at V and 2 bases at J, with 7 bases between. This CDR3 spans 14 amino acids. Germline V gene lookup returns CDR1 SEHNR and CDR2 FQNEAQ (reference sequence). CDR3 bases: TGTGCCAGCAGCTTACCAGGCCGCAATCAGCCCCAGCATTTT. This translates into CASSLPGRNQPQHF.

This clone was detected only a few times. CDR3 in amino acids: CASSLMLNTEAFF. CDR3 sequence (DNA): TGTGCCAGCAGTTTAATGTTGAACACTGAAGCTTTCTTT. The V call is TRBV27, the J call TRBJ1-1; D is uncertain. V gave up 2 bases and J gave up 0 bases, with 4 bases separating them. The CDR3 totals 13 residues. In germline, CDR1 is MNHEY, CDR2 SMNVEV (reference sequence).